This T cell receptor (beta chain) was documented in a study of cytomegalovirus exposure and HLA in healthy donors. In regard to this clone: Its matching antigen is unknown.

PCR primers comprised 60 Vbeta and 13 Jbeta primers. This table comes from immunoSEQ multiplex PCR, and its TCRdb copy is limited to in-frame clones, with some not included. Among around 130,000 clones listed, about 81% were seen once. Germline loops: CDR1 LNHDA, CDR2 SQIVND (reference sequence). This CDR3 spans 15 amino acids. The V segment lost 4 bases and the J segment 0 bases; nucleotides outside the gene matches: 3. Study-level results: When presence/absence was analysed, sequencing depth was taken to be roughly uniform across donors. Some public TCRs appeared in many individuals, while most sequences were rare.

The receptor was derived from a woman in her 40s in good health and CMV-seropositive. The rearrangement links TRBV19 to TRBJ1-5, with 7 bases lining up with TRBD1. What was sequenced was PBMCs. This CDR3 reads CASSRDRISNQPQHF. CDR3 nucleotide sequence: TGTGCCAGTAGTAGGGACAGAATTAGCAATCAGCCCCAGCATTTT.